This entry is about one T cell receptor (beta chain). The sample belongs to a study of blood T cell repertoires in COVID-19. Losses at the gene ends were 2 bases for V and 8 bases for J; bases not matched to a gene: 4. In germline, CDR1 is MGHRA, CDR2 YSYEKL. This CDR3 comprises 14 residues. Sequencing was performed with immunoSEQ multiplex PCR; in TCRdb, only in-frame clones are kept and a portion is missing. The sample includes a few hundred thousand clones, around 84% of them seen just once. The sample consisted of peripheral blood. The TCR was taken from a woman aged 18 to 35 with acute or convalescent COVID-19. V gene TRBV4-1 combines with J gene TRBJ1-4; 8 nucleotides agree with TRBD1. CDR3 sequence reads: CASSQQRTGEKLFF. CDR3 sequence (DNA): TGCGCCAGCAGCCAACAACGGACAGGGGAAAAACTGTTTTTT.